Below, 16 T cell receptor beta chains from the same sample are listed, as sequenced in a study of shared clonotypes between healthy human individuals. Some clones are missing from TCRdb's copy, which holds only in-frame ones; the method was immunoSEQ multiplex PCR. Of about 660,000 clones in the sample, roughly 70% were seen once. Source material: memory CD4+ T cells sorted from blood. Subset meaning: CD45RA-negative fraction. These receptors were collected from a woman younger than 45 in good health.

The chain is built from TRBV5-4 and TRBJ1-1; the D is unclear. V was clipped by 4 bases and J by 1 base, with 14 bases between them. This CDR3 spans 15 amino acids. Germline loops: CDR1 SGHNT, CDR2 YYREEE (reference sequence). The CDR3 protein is CASSPGPPRNTEAFF. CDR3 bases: TGTGCCAGCAGCCCAGGCCCTCCACGGAACACTGAAGCTTTCTTT.

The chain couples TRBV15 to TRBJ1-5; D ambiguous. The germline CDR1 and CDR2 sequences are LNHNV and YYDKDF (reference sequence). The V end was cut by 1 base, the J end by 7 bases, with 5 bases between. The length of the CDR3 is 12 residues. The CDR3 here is CATSRGEQPQHF. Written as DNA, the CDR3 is TGTGCCACCAGCAGAGGTGAACAGCCCCAGCATTTT.

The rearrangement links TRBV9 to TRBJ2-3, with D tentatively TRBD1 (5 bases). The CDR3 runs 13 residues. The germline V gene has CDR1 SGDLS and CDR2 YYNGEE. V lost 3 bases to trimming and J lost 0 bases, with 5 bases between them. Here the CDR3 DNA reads TGTGCCAGCAGCGAGGGGAGCACAGATACGCAGTATTTT. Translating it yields CASSEGSTDTQYF.

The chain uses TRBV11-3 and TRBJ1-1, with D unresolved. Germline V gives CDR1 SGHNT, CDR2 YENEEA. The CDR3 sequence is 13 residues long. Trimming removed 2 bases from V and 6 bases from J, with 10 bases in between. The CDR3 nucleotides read TGTGCCAGCAGCTTAAAGTTCCGATCTGAAGCTTTCTTT. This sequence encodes CASSLKFRSEAFF.

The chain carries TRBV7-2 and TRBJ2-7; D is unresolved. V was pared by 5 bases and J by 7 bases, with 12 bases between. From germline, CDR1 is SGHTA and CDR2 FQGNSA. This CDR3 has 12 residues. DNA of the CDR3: TGTGCCAGCAGCCCTAGTCGGCGGGAGCAGTACTTC. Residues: CASSPSRREQYF. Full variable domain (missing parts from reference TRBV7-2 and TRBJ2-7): GAGVSQSPSNKVTEKGKDVELRCDPISGHTALYWYRQSLGQGLEFLIYFQGNSAPDKSGLPSDRFSAERTGGSVSTLTIQRTQQEDSAVYLCASSPSRREQYFGPGTRLTVT.

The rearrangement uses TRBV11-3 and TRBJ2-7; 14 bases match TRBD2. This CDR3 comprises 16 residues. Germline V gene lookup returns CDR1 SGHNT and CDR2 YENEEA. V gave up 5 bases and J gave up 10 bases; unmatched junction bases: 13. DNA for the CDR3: TGTGCCAGCAGCCCCCGCGGGGGACTAGCGGGGGCGGAACAGTACTTC. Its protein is CASSPRGGLAGAEQYF.

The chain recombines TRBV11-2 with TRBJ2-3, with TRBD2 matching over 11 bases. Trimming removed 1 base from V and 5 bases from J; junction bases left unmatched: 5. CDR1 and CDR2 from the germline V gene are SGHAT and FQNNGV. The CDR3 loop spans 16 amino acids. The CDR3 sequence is CASSLAGTSGLDTQYF. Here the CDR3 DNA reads TGTGCCAGCAGCTTAGCCGGGACTAGCGGTTTAGATACGCAGTATTTT.

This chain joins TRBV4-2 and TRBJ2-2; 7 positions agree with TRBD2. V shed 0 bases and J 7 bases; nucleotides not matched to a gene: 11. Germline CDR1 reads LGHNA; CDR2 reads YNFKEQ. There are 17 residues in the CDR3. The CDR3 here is CASSQEWREQGIGELFF. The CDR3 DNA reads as TGTGCCAGCAGCCAAGAATGGCGGGAGCAAGGGATCGGGGAGCTGTTTTTT.

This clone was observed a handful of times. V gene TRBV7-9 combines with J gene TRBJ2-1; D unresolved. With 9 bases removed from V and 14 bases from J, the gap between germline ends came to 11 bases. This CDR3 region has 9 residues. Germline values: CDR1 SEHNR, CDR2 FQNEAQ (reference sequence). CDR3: CAREPFEFF. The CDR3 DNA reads TGTGCCAGAGAACCCTTTGAGTTCTTC.

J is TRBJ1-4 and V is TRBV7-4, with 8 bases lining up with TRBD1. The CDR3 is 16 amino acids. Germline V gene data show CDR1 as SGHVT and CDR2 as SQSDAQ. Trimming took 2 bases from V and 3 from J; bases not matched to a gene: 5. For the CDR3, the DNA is TGTGCCAGCAGCTTAAGGGAGACAGGGGCTAATGAAAAACTGTTTTTT. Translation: CASSLRETGANEKLFF. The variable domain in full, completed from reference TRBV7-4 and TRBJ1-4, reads GAGVSQSPRYKVAKRGRDVALRCDSISGHVTLYWYRQTLGQGSEVLTYSQSDAQRDKSGRPSGRFSAERPERSVSTLKIQRTEQGDSAVYLCASSLRETGANEKLFFGSGTQLSVL.

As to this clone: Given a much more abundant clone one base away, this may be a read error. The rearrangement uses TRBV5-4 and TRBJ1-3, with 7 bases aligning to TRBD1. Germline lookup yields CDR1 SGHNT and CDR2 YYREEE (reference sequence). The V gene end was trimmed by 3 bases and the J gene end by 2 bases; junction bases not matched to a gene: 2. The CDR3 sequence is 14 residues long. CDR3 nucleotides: TGTGCCAGCAGCTCCGGGACAGCTGGAAACACCATATATTTT. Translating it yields CASSSGTAGNTIYF.

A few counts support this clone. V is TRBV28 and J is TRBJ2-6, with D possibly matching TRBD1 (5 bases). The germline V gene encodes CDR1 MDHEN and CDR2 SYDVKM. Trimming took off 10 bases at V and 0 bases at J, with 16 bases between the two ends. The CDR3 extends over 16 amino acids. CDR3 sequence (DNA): TGTGCCACCGTGGAAGGGGAAGCCTCTGGGGCCAACGTCCTGACTTTC. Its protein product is CATVEGEASGANVLTF.

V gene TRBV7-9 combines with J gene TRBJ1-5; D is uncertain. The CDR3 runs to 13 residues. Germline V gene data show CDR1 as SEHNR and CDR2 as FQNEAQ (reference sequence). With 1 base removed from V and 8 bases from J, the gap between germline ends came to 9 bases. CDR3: CASSLGEEEPQHF. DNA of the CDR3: TGTGCCAGCAGCTTAGGAGAAGAAGAGCCCCAGCATTTT.

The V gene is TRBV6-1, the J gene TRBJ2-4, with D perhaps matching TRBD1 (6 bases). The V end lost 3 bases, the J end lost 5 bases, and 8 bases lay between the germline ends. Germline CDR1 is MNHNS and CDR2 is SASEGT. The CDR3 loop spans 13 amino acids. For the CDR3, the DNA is TGTGCCAGCAGTGAGGCAGGGGAAAACATTCAGTACTTC. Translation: CASSEAGENIQYF.

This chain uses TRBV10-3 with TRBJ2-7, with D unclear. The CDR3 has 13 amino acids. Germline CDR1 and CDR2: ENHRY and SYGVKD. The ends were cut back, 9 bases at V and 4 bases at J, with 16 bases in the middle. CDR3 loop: CAMAPRAQYEQYF. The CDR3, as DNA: TGTGCCATGGCGCCCCGCGCCCAATACGAGCAGTACTTC.

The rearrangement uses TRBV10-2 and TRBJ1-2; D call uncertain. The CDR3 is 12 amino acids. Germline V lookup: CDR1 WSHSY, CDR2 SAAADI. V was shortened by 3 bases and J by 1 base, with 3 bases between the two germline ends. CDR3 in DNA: TGCGCCAGCAGTGATGTTAACTATGGCTACACCTTC. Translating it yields CASSDVNYGYTF.